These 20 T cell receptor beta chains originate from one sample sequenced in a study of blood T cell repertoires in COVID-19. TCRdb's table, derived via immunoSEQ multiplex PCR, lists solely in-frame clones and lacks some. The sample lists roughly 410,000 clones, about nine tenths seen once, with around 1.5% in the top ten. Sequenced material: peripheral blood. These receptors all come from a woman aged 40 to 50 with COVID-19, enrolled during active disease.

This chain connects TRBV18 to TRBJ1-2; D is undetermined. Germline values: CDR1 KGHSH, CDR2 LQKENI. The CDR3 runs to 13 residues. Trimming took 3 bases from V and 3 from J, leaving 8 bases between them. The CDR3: CASSPGIYYGYTF. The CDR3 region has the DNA TGTGCCAGCTCACCCGGGATTTACTATGGCTACACCTTC.

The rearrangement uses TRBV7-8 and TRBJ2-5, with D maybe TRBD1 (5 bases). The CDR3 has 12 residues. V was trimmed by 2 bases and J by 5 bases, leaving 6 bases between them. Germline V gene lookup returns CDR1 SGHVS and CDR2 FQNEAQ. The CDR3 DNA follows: TGTGCCAGCAGCTTACGACAGGAGACCCAGTACTTC. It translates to CASSLRQETQYF.

CDR3 nucleotides: TGCAGCGTTGCGCTAGCGGTTAGCACAGATACGCAGTATTTT. It codes for CSVALAVSTDTQYF. This chain links TRBV29-1 with TRBJ2-3; 7 positions agree with TRBD2. Losses at the gene ends were 4 bases for V and 0 bases for J; bases not matched to a gene: 4. The CDR3 consists of 14 residues. The germline CDR1 and CDR2 sequences are SQVTM and ANQGSEA.

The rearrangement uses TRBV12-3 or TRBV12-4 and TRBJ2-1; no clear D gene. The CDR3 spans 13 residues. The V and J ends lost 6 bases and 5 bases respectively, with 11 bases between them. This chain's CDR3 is CASSSAWDNEQFF. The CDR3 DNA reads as TGTGCCAGCAGCAGCGCGTGGGACAATGAGCAGTTCTTC.

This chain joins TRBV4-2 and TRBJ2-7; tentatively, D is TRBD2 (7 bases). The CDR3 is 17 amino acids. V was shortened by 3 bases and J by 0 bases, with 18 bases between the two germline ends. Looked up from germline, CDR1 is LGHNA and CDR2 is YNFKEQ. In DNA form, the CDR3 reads TGTGCCAGCAGCCACGGGTCGGGGGGCACTACCTCCTACGAGCAGTACTTC. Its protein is CASSHGSGGTTSYEQYF.

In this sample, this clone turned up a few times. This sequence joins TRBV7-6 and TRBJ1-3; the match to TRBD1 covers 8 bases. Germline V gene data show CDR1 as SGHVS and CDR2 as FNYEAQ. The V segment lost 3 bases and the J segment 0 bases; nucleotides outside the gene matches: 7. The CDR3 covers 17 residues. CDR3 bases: TGTGCCAGCAGCTTGGCAGGGGGCCCTTCCTCTGGAAACACCATATATTTT. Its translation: CASSLAGGPSSGNTIYF.

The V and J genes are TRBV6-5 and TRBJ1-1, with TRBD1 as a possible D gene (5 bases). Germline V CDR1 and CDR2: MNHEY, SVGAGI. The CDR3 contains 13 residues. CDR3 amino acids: CATGGLMNTEAFF. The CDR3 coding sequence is TGTGCTACAGGCGGATTAATGAACACTGAAGCTTTCTTT.

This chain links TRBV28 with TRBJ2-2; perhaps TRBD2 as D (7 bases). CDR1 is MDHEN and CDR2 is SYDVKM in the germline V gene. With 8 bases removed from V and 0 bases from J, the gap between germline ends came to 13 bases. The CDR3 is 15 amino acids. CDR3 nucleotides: TGTGCCAGCGAAACGGGGGGCTCGAACACCGGGGAGCTGTTTTTT. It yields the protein CASETGGSNTGELFF.

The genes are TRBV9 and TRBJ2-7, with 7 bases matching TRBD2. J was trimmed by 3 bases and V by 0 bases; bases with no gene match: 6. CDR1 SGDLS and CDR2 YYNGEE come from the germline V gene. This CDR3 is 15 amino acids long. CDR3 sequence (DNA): TGTGCCAGCAGCGTAGCTGGCGGGAGAGGCTACGAGCAGTACTTC. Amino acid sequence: CASSVAGGRGYEQYF.

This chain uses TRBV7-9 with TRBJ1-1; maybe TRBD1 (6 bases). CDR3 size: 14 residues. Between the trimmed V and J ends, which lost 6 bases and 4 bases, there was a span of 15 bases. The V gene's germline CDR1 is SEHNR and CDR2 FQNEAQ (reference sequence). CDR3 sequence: CASRTAGDGTEAFF. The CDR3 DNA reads TGTGCCAGCAGAACGGCAGGGGATGGCACTGAAGCTTTCTTT.

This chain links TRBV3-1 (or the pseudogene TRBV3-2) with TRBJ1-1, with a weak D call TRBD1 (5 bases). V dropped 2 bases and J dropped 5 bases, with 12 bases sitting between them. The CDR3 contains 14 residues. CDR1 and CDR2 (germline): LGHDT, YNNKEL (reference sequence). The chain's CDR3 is CASSQRGRGTEAFF. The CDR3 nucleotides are TGTGCCAGCAGCCAACGGGGCCGGGGGACTGAAGCTTTCTTT.

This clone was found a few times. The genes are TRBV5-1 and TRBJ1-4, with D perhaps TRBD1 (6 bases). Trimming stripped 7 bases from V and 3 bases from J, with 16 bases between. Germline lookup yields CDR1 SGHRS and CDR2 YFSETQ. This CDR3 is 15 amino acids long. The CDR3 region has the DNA TGCGCCAGCGGACAGACGACTAGCCCTAATGAAAAACTGTTTTTT. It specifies CASGQTTSPNEKLFF.

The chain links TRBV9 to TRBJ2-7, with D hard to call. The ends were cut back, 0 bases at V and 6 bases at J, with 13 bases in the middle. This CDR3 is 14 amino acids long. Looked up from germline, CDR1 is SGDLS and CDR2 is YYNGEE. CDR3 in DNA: TGTGCCAGCAGCGTAGCGGTGTGGCAGGCCGAGCAGTACTTC. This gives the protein CASSVAVWQAEQYF.

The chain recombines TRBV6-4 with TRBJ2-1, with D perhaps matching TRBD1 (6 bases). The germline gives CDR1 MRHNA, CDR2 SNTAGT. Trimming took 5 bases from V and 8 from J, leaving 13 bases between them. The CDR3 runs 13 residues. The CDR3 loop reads CASSIQGVDEQFF. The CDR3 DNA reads TGTGCCAGCAGTATACAGGGCGTGGATGAGCAGTTCTTC.

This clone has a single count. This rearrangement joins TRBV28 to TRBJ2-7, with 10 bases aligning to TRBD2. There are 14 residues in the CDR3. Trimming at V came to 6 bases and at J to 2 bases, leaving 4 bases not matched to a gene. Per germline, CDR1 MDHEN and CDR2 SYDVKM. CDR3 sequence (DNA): TGTGCCAGCAGCATGCTAGCGGGAGCCTACGAGCAGTACTTC. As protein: CASSMLAGAYEQYF.

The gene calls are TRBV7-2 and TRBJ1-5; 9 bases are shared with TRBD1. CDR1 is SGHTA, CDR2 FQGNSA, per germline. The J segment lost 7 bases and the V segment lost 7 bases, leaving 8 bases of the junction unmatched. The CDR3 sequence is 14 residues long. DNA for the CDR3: TGTGCCAGCAAGTCGGACAGGGGTAACCAGCCCCAGCATTTT. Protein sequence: CASKSDRGNQPQHF.

CDR3 in DNA: TGTGCCAGCAGCAAAAACACAGAGGAGGACACTGAAGCTTTCTTT. Its translation is CASSKNTEEDTEAFF. The gene calls are TRBV21-1 and TRBJ1-1. TRBV21-1 counts as a pseudogene. This CDR3 comprises 15 residues.

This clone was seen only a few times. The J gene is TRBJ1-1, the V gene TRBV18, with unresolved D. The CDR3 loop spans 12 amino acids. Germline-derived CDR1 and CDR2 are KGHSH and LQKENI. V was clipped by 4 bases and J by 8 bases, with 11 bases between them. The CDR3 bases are TGTGCCAGCTCACGGATACCGGGGGAAGCTTTCTTT. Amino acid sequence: CASSRIPGEAFF.

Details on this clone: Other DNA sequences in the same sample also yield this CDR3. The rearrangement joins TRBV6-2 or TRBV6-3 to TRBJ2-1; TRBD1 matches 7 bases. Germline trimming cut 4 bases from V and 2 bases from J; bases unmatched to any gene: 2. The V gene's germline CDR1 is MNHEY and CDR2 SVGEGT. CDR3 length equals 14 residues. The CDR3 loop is CASSSQGAYNEQFF. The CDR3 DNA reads TGTGCCAGCAGTTCCCAGGGGGCCTACAATGAGCAGTTCTTC.

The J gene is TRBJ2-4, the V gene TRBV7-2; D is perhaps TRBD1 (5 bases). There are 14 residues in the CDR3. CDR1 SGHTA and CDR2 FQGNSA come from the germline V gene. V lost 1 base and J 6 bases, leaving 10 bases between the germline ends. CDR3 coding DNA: TGTGCCAGCAGCTTAGGCAGGGTAGGAAACATTCAGTACTTC. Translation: CASSLGRVGNIQYF.